The present T cell receptor (beta chain) was sequenced within a study of OX40 agonist ivuxolimab in advanced cancers. Regarding the complete study: Ivuxolimab was a fully human IgG2 agonistic monoclonal antibody targeting the costimulatory receptor OX40 (CD134). Intravenous ivuxolimab was administered to patients every 2 weeks at six dose levels: 0.01, 0.1, 0.3, 1.5, 3 and 10 mg/kg. Of the approximately 50 dose-escalation patients, hepatocellular carcinoma was present in roughly 19, melanoma in some 15, renal cell carcinoma in 9 and head and neck cancer in 9. A male proportion of under 85% and a mean age of around 60 years, ranging from roughly 23 to 90, were recorded for the dose-escalation cohort. Prior anti-PD-1, anti-PD-L1 or anti-CTLA-4 therapy was permitted, and roughly two fifths of dose-escalation patients had received checkpoint inhibitors. Partial responses occurred in three dose-escalation patients, of whom one had hepatocellular carcinoma and two had cutaneous melanoma. The purpose of peripheral TCRbeta sequencing was to test whether ivuxolimab changed TCR sequence diversity and led to clonal T-cell expansion. The paper reports the monotherapy dose-escalation portion (N of about 52 patients) of the phase I ivuxolimab trial. What the authors observed across the whole study: In the 0.1-3.0 mg/kg groups, partial responders were among the patients with the lowest normalized peripheral clonal expansion, particularly in CD8+ T cells. Low levels of normalized T-cell clonal expansion were also seen in some patients who did not respond. Clonal expansion of both CD4+ and CD8+ blood T cells was observed from baseline to week 6 at doses 0.1 to 3.0 mg/kg. On average, CD8+ T cells showed more expanded clones than CD4+ T cells after ivuxolimab. The antigen specificity of the peripheral T cells that underwent clonal expansion was not determined.

For sequencing of the TCRbeta CDR3 region, genomic DNA was extracted from the sorted cells. The immunoSEQ Assay was used for sequencing of TCRbeta CDR3 regions. Not all clones reach the TCRdb copy of this immuneACCESS table, which keeps in-frame sequences only. Checked studies attribute under half of the gap to unresolved V genes and leave the rest unexplained. This sample comprises around 69,000 clones, roughly 88% of them detected only once. The ten most abundant clones make up around 1.5% of the sample. To note about this clone: It has no known antigen specificity. No much larger clone exists at a distance of one base, and base qualities are not known.

Patients with autoimmune disease history or receiving systemic immunosuppression were excluded from the trial. Peripheral blood for TCR sequencing was drawn from every dose cohort at baseline, at cycle 4 day 1 and at cycle 7 day 1. The samples were drawn from a first-in-human, open-label, multicenter phase I dose-escalation trial of ivuxolimab. Adults with locally advanced or metastatic melanoma, renal cell, hepatocellular, or head and neck squamous cell carcinoma were enrolled in the trial. Before TCR sequencing, CD4+ T cells and CD8+ T cells from peripheral blood were sorted into separate populations. The sequence derives from an adult with an advanced solid tumor such as melanoma, head and neck, liver or kidney cancer. The source material was CD4+ or CD8+ T cells sorted from blood, sampled in a trial of the OX40 agonist ivuxolimab.

At the DNA level, the sequence is TGTGCCAGCAGTCGAGGTGGAAGCTCCTACAATGAGCAGTTCTTC. It translates to CASSRGGSSYNEQFF. Recombination linked TRBV28 to TRBJ2-1, with no D gene named confidently. According to the germline V gene, CDR1 reads MDHEN and CDR2 reads SYDVKM. The CDR3, cysteine through phenylalanine, is 15 amino acids long. Solely the CDR3 DNA is kept, with 45 bases framed from the first base. V and J lose 5 bases and 0 bases, and a span of 11 bases separates them.